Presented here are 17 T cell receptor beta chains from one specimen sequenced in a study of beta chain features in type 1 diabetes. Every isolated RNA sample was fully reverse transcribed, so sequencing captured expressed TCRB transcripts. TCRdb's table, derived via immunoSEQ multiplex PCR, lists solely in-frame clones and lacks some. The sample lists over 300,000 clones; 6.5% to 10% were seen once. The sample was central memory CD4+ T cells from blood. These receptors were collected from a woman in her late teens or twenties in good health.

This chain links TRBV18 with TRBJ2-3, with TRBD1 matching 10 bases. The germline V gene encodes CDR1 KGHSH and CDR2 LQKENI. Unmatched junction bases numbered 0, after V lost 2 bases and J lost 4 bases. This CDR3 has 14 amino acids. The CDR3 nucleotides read TGTGCCAGCTCACCAGGGACAGGGGCAGATACGCAGTATTTT. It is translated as CASSPGTGADTQYF.

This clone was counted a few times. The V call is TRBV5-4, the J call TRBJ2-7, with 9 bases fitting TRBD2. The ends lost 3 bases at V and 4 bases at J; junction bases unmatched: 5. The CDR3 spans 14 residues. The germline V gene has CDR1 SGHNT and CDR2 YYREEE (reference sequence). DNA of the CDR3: TGTGCCAGCAGCTGGTCTAGCGGGAAGTACGAGCAGTACTTC. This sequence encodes CASSWSSGKYEQYF. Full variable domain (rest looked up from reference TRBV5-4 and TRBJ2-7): ETGVTQSPTHLIKTRGQQVTLRCSSQSGHNTVSWYQQALGQGPQFIFQYYREEENGRGNFPPRFSGLQFPNYSSELNVNALELDDSALYLCASSWSSGKYEQYFGPGTRLTVT.

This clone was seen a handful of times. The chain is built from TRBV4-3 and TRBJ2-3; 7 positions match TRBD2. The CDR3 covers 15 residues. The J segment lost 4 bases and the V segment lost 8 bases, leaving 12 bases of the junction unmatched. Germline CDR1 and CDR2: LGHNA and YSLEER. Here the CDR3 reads CASSFGSGFSDTQYF. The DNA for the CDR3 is TGCGCCAGCTCCTTCGGTAGCGGGTTTTCAGATACGCAGTATTTT.

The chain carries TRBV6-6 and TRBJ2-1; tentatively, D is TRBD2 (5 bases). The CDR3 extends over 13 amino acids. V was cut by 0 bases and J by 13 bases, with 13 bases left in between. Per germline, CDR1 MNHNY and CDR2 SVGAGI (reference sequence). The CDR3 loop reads CASSYSEGRIQFF. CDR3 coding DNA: TGTGCCAGCAGTTACTCAGAAGGGAGAATCCAGTTCTTC.

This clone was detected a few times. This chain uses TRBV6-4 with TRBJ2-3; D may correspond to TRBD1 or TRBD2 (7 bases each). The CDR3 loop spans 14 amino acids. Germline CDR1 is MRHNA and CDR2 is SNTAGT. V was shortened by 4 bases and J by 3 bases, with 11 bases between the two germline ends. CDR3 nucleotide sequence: TGTGCCAGCAGTGTCCAGGGGGGGACAGATACGCAGTATTTT. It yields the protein CASSVQGGTDTQYF.

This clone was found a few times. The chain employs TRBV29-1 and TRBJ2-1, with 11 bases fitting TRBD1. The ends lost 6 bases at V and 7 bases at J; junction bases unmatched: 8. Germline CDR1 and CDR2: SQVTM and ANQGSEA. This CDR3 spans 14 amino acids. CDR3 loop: CSVVPGQGGNEQFF. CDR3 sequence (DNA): TGCAGCGTCGTGCCGGGACAGGGGGGTAATGAGCAGTTCTTC.

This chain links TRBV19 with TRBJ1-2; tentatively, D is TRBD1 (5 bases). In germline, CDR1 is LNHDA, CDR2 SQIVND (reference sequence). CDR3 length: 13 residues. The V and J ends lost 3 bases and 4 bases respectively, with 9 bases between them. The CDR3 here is CASSIGGTYGYTF. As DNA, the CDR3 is TGTGCCAGTAGTATCGGAGGGACCTATGGCTACACCTTC.

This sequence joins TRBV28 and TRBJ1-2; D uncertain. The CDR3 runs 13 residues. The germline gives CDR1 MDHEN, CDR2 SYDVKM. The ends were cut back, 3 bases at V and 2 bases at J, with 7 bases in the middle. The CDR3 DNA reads TGTGCCAGCAGTTTGGTCCAGAACTATGGCTACACCTTC. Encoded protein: CASSLVQNYGYTF.

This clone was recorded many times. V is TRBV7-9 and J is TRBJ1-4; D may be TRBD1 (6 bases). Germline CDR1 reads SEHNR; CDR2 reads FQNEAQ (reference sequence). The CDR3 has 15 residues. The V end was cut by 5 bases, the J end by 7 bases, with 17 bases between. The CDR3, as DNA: TGTGCCAGCAGCGGTAACAGGGTGTGGGGTGAAAAACTGTTTTTT. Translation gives CASSGNRVWGEKLFF.

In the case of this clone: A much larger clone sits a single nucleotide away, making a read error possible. CDR3 sequence reads: CACSSHRSTGELFF. CDR3 bases: TGTGCCTGCAGCTCGCACAGGAGCACCGGGGAGCTGTTTTTT. This rearrangement joins TRBV7-9 to TRBJ2-2, with a weak D call TRBD1 (5 bases). The CDR3 has 14 amino acids. Germline V gene lookup returns CDR1 SEHNR and CDR2 FQNEAQ (reference sequence).

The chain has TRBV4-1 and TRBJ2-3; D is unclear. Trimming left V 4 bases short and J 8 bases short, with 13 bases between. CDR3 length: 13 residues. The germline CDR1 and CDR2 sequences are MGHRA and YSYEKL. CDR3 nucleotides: TGCGCCAGCAGCCGCCAGATGTTCGGTACGCAGTATTTT. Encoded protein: CASSRQMFGTQYF.

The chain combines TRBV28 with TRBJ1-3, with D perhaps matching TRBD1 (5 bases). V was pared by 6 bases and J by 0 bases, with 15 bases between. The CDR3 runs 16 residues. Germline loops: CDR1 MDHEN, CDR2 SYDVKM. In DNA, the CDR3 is TGTGCCAGCAGGCTGACGGGGGTCGACTCTGGAAACACCATATATTTT. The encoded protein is CASRLTGVDSGNTIYF. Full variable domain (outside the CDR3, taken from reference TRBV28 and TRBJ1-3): DVKVTQSSRYLVKRTGEKVFLECVQDMDHENMFWYRQDPGLGLRLIYFSYDVKMKEKGDIPEGYSVSREKKERFSLILESASTNQTSMYLCASRLTGVDSGNTIYFGEGSWLTVV.

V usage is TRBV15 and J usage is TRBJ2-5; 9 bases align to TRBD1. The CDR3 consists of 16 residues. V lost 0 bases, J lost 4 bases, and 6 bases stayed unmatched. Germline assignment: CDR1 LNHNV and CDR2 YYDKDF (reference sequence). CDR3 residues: CATSRDVVTGGETQYF. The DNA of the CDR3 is TGTGCCACCAGCAGAGATGTCGTGACAGGGGGAGAGACCCAGTACTTC.

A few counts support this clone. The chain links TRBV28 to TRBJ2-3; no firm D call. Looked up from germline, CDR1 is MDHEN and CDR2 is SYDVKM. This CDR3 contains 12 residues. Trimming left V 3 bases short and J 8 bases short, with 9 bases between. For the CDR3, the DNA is TGTGCCAGCAGTTTCGGCGGCCTTACGCAGTATTTT. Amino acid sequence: CASSFGGLTQYF. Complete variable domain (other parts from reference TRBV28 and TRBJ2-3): DVKVTQSSRYLVKRTGEKVFLECVQDMDHENMFWYRQDPGLGLRLIYFSYDVKMKEKGDIPEGYSVSREKKERFSLILESASTNQTSMYLCASSFGGLTQYFGPGTRLTVL.

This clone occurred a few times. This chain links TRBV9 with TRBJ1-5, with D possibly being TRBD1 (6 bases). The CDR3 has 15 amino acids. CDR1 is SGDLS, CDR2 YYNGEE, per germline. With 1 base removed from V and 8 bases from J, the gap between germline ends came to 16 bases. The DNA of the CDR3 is TGTGCCAGCAGCGTAACCGGGGGCCTGGGGGAGCCCCAGCATTTT. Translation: CASSVTGGLGEPQHF.

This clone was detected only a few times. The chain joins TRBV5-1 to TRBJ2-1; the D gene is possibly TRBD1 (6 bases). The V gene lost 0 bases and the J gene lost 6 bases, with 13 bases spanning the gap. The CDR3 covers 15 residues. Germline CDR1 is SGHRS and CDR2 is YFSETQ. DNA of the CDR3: TGCGCCAGCAGCTTGGGGTCAGGGGCCTTCAATGAGCAGTTCTTC. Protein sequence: CASSLGSGAFNEQFF.

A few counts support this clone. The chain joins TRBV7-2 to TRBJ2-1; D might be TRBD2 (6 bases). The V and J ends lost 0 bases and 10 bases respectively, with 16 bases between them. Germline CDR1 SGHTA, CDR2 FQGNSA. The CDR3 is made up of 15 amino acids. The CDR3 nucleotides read TGTGCCAGCAGCTTAGCGGGGGACTTCCCCAAGGAGCAGTTCTTC. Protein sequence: CASSLAGDFPKEQFF.